Listed below are T cell receptor beta chains from one sample, sequenced in a study of early T cells in non-severe SARS-CoV-2 infection. TCRdb ran MiXCR on the 5' RACE reads and lists one entry per CDR3 protein. This sample has 70,000 to 85,000 distinct CDR3 sequences, with 9% to 15% found just once. Sequenced input: whole blood. The receptors derive from an adult who was a healthcare worker with PCR-confirmed SARS-CoV-2 infection or an uninfected control (not recorded which). Each CDR3 is given with its conserved first and last residue. The order of the fields is clone size, J gene, D gene, V gene, CDR3 protein, CDR3 DNA. A D gene is named only where the DNA matches it firmly. Clone size is given for some rows only: seen once, a few or many times, or a class if the clone is expanded.

- | TRBJ2-7 | TRBD1 | TRBV7-2 | CASSPGTDEQYF | TGTGCCAGCAGCCCAGGGACAGACGAGCAGTACTTC
few | TRBJ1-4 | - | TRBV6-6 | CASRRVGDPNEKLFF | TGTGCCAGCAGGAGGGTCGGGGACCCGAATGAAAAACTGTTTTTT
- | TRBJ1-6 | TRBD1 | TRBV12-3/TRBV12-4 | CASSWTGGNSPLHF | TGTGCCAGCAGCTGGACAGGGGGGAATTCACCCCTCCACTTT
- | TRBJ2-1 | - | TRBV19 | CASSVYYNEQFF | TGTGCCAGTAGTGTGTACTACAATGAGCAGTTCTTC
few | TRBJ2-1 | - | TRBV6-6 | CASSLRDKEFF | TGTGCCAGCAGTCTACGGGACAAGGAGTTCTTC
- | TRBJ1-6 | - | TRBV18 | CASSPLRDDSPLHF | TGTGCCAGCTCACCATTGAGGGATGATTCACCCCTCCACTTT
medium-sized | TRBJ2-7 | - | TRBV27 | CASAGLYEQYF | TGTGCCAGCGCCGGGCTCTACGAGCAGTACTTC
few | TRBJ2-1 | - | TRBV11-2 | CASSLADSLYNEQFF | TGTGCCAGCAGCTTAGCGGACTCACTCTACAATGAGCAGTTCTTC
few | TRBJ2-7 | - | TRBV18 | CASSPTEAAGFYEQYF | TGTGCCAGCTCACCAACAGAGGCGGCGGGATTTTACGAGCAGTACTTC
- | TRBJ1-6 | - | TRBV6-5 | CASSYSSLTESPLHF | TGTGCCAGCAGTTACTCGTCCCTAACGGAATCACCCCTCCACTTT
few | TRBJ2-1 | TRBD2 | TRBV19 | CASSPRGGGLPYNEQFF | TGTGCCAGTAGCCCACGGGGCGGGGGATTGCCCTACAATGAGCAGTTCTTC
many | TRBJ2-7 | TRBD2 | TRBV7-2 | CASSLDLAGGSEQYF | TGTGCCAGCAGCTTAGATTTAGCGGGAGGATCCGAGCAGTACTTC
few | TRBJ2-7 | TRBD2 | TRBV13 | CASSFAPGGVRDEQYF | TGTGCCAGCAGCTTCGCCCCTGGGGGGGTGAGGGACGAGCAGTACTTC
few | TRBJ2-3 | TRBD1 | TRBV6-1 | CASSSRDRGPDTQYF | TGTGCCAGCAGTAGCCGGGACAGGGGGCCAGATACGCAGTATTTT
- | TRBJ2-1 | TRBD2 | TRBV6-4 | CASSPLAGGGNEQFF | TGTGCCAGCAGTCCCCTAGCGGGAGGCGGCAATGAGCAGTTCTTC
- | TRBJ2-4 | TRBD2 | TRBV5-1 | CASSLQAGANIQYF | TGCGCCAGCAGCTTGCAGGCGGGAGCAAACATTCAGTACTTC
few | TRBJ1-1 | - | TRBV29-1 | CSAIQGRGTEAFF | TGCAGCGCCATCCAGGGTCGGGGCACTGAAGCTTTCTTT
many | TRBJ2-1 | TRBD2 | TRBV20-1 | CSAPGLAGGIRYNEQFF | TGCAGTGCTCCAGGACTAGCGGGAGGGATTCGGTACAATGAGCAGTTCTTC
- | TRBJ2-3 | TRBD2 | TRBV5-4 | CASSLGGLAGGPTDTQYF | TGTGCCAGCAGCTTGGGGGGACTAGCGGGAGGGCCGACAGATACGCAGTATTTT
few | TRBJ1-3 | - | TRBV12-5 | CASGPLSQGSGNTIYF | TGTGCTAGTGGTCCACTTTCGCAGGGGAGTGGAAACACCATATATTTT
- | TRBJ2-1 | - | TRBV9 | CASSEDYNEQFF | TGTGCCAGCAGCGAGGACTACAATGAGCAGTTCTTC
few | TRBJ1-1 | TRBD1 | TRBV11-2 | CASSSRGLGNTEAFF | TGTGCCAGCAGCTCAAGGGGGCTTGGGAACACTGAAGCTTTCTTT
- | TRBJ2-2 | - | TRBV4-3 | CASSQPEGTGELFF | TGCGCCAGCAGCCAACCCGAGGGCACCGGGGAGCTGTTTTTT
few | TRBJ2-2 | TRBD2 | TRBV2 | CASSRTRGTGELFF | TGTGCCAGCAGTAGGACTAGGGGCACCGGGGAGCTGTTTTTT
- | TRBJ2-1 | TRBD2 | TRBV20-1 | CSARGEVGLAGESHFGEQFF | TGCAGTGCTAGAGGCGAGGTCGGGCTAGCGGGAGAGTCCCATTTCGGTGAGCAGTTCTTC
many | TRBJ2-1 | - | TRBV24-1 | CATSDLADNRLFF | TGTGCCACCAGTGATCTGGCAGACAATAGGCTGTTCTTC
- | TRBJ2-3 | - | TRBV20-1 | CELSRIVTDTQYF | TGCGAGTTATCGAGGATTGTCACAGATACGCAGTATTTT
few | TRBJ2-2 | - | TRBV5-1 | CASSFRGLNTGELFF | TGCGCCAGCAGCTTCAGGGGACTGAACACCGGGGAGCTGTTTTTT
- | TRBJ2-3 | - | TRBV9 | CASSVGGLTDTQYF | TGTGCCAGCAGCGTAGGCGGTCTTACAGATACGCAGTATTTT
many | TRBJ2-3 | TRBD2 | TRBV20-1 | CSARGGSASGGTDTQYF | TGCAGTGCTAGAGGAGGGTCGGCTAGCGGGGGCACAGATACGCAGTATTTT
- | TRBJ2-2 | - | TRBV2 | CASGSQVAGELFF | TGTGCCAGCGGGTCCCAGGTGGCCGGGGAGCTGTTTTTT
many | TRBJ1-1 | - | TRBV30 | CAWSRGRAYMNTEAFF | TGTGCCTGGAGTAGAGGACGGGCTTACATGAACACTGAAGCTTTCTTT
few | TRBJ2-7 | - | TRBV7-6 | CASSPWAGKGGEQYF | TGTGCCAGCAGCCCATGGGCGGGGAAGGGCGGCGAGCAGTACTTC
many | TRBJ2-2 | - | TRBV20-1 | CSARFAEGTGELFF | TGCAGTGCTAGATTCGCCGAGGGCACCGGGGAGCTGTTTTTT
few | TRBJ1-4 | - | TRBV16 | CASSQDLSGSLFF | TGTGCCAGCAGCCAAGATCTGTCAGGGTCACTGTTTTTT
many | TRBJ2-4 | TRBD2 | TRBV6-5 | CASSSTGGSWGAKNIQYF | TGTGCCAGCAGCTCGACGGGCGGGAGTTGGGGGGCCAAAAACATTCAGTACTTC
- | TRBJ2-3 | - | TRBV30 | CAWSVLGLSTDTQYF | TGTGCCTGGAGTGTACTGGGGTTAAGCACAGATACGCAGTATTTT
few | TRBJ2-3 | TRBD2 | TRBV30 | CAWSPEGLAATDTQYF | TGTGCCTGGAGTCCCGAAGGGCTAGCGGCCACAGATACGCAGTATTTT
many | TRBJ1-6 | - | TRBV3-1 | CASSQGTGLSPLHF | TGTGCCAGCAGCCAAGGGACGGGTTTGTCACCCCTCCACTTT
- | TRBJ1-2 | TRBD1 | TRBV25-1 | CASRDRGRTGYTF | TGTGCCAGCCGGGACAGGGGACGGACTGGCTACACCTTC
- | TRBJ1-1 | - | TRBV7-2 | CASSSPRWQGLSRNTEAFF | TGTGCCAGCAGCTCTCCTCGGTGGCAGGGCCTCAGTCGGAACACTGAAGCTTTCTTT
- | TRBJ1-4 | TRBD1 | TRBV10-1 | CASSESKGASEKLFF | TGCGCCAGCAGTGAGTCAAAGGGGGCGAGTGAAAAACTGTTTTTT
few | TRBJ1-1 | - | TRBV12-3/TRBV12-4 | CASSFEGYTEAFF | TGTGCCAGCAGTTTCGAGGGATACACTGAAGCTTTCTTT
- | TRBJ2-7 | TRBD1 | TRBV5-7 | CASSRTGQRREQYF | TGTGCCAGCAGCAGGACAGGTCAACGAAGGGAGCAGTACTTC
many | TRBJ2-7 | TRBD2 | TRBV2 | CASSAGGGPDEQYF | TGTGCCAGCAGTGCGGGAGGCGGTCCCGACGAGCAGTACTTC
- | TRBJ1-1 | - | TRBV6-5 | CASSYSLGGGRTEAFF | TGTGCCAGCAGTTACTCGCTCGGGGGAGGAAGAACTGAAGCTTTCTTT
few | TRBJ2-7 | - | TRBV6-2/TRBV6-3 | CASSYQPGGRFYEQYF | TGTGCCAGCAGTTACCAGCCAGGAGGGAGGTTCTACGAGCAGTACTTC
- | TRBJ2-3 | - | TRBV7-3 | CASSPGPQDTQYF | TGTGCCAGCAGCCCGGGACCCCAGGATACGCAGTATTTT
few | TRBJ2-7 | TRBD1 | TRBV7-9 | CASSLESGTAYEQYF | TGTGCCAGCAGCTTAGAGAGTGGGACAGCCTACGAGCAGTACTTC
- | TRBJ2-5 | - | TRBV4-2 | CASSPGEVETQYF | TGTGCCAGCAGTCCTGGGGAAGTGGAGACCCAGTACTTC
many | TRBJ1-1 | - | TRBV29-1 | CSVAVPGLNTEAFF | TGCAGCGTTGCGGTCCCAGGGCTTAACACTGAAGCTTTCTTT
few | TRBJ2-7 | - | TRBV7-2 | CASSLEAETYEQYF | TGTGCCAGCAGCTTAGAAGCGGAAACCTACGAGCAGTACTTC
few | TRBJ2-7 | TRBD1 | TRBV12-3/TRBV12-4 | CASSHRDRAYEQYF | TGTGCCAGCAGCCACCGGGACAGAGCCTACGAGCAGTACTTC
few | TRBJ2-1 | - | TRBV18 | CASSPSVDNEQFF | TGTGCCAGCTCACCCAGCGTCGACAATGAGCAGTTCTTC
- | TRBJ1-2 | - | TRBV29-1 | CSVETLGGYGYTF | TGCAGCGTAGAGACCCTAGGTGGCTATGGCTACACCTTC